This TCR beta chain was sequenced in a study of chemoradiotherapy in HPV16-positive cancers. This clone is deemed hyperexpanded. The CDR3 runs to 15 residues. The germline gives CDR1 MNHEY, CDR2 SMNVEV (reference sequence). V lost 4 bases to trimming and J lost 4 bases; unmatched junction nucleotides: 8. Sequencing used immunoSEQ multiplex PCR; TCRdb keeps in-frame clones, though not all of them. The sample includes about 15,000 clones, roughly 79% of them seen just once. Sample collection was performed from a patient who underwent chemoradiotherapy. The receptor comes from a human donor with HPV-associated anogenital cancer. The gene calls are TRBV27 and TRBJ2-3; 7 nucleotides agree with TRBD2. The CDR3 DNA reads as TGTGCCAGCAGTTCGATTGGGGGGGTAGCAGATACGCAGTATTTT. Protein sequence: CASSSIGGVADTQYF.